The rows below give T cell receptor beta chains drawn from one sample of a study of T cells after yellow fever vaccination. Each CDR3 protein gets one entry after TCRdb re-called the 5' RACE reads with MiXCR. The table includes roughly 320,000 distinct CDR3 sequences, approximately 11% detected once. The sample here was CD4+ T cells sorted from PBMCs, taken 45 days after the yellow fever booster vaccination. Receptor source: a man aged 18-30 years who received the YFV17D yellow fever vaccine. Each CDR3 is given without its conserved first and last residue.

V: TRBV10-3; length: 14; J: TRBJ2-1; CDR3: AISPLQASPFNEQF
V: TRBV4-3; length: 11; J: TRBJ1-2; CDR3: ASSPRVEGSYT
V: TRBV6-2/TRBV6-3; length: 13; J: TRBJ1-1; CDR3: ASRPHSGLNTEAF
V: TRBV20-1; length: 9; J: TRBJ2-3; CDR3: SAPSTDTQY
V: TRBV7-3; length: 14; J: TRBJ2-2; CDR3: ASSSSSAGSTGELF
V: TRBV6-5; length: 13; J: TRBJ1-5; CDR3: ASSSRTGGGQPQH
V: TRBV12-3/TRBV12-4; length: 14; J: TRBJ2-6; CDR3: ASRGQGSSGANVLT
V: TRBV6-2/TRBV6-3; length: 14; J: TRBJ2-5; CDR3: ASSYLGGSYQETQY
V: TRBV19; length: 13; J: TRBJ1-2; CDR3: ASSRGQKTNYGYT
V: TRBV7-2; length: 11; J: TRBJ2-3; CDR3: ASSRDLTDTQY
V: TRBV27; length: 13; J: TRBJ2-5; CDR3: ASHRGRGYQETQY
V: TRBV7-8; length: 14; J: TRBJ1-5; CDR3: ASSLTYPYSNQPQH
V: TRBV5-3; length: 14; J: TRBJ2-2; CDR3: ARSLGVGSNTGELF
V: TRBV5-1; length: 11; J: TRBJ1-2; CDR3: ASSNSPNYGYT
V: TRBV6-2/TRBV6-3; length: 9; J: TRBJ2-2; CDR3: ASSYWGELF
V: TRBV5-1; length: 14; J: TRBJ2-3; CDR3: ASSFTSGGSTDTQY
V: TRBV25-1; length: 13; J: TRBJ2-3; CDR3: ASSERHSSTDTQY
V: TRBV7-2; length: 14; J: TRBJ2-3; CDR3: ASRRSSGGAIDTQY
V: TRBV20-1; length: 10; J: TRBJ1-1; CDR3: SAIGLNTEAF
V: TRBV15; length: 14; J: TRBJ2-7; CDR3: ATSRGTGAQEYEQY
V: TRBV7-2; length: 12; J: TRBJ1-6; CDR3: ASSAGRGKSPLH
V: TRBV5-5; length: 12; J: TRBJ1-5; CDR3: ASSLGDRNQPQH
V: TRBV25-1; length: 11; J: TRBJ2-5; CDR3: ASSYGNQETQY
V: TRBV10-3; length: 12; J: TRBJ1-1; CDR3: ASGRGTGEIEAF
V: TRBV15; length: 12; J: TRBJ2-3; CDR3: ATSRGDGTDTQY
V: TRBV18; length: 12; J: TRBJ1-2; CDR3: ASSPGQQNYGYT
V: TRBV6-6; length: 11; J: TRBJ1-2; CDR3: ASSYSGTYGYT
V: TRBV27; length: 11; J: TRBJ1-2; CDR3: ASSFRDFRGYT
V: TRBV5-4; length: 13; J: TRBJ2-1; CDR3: ASSIDSSSYNEQF
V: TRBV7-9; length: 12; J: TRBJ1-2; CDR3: ASSLSPDSYGYT
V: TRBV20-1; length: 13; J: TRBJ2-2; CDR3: SAPLGGSNTGELF
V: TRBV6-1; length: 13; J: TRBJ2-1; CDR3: ASSPLAGGYNEQF
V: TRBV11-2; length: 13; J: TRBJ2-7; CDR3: ASSLASQGFYEQY
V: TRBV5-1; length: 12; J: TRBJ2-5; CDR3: ASKALAGDETQY
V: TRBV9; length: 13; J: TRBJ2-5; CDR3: ASSVPSAGGETQY
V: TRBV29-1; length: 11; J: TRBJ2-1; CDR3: SVDRAAYNEQF
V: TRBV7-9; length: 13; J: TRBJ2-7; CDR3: ASSLGSGLPQEQY
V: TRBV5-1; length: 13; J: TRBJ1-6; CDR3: ASTGGPLENSPLH
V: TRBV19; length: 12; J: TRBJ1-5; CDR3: ASSGVASNQPQH
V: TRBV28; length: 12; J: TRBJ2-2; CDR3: ASSPTSFAGELF
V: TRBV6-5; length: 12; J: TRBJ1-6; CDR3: ASGPGRGNSPLH
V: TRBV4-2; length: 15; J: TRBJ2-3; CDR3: ASSQPRAGGFTDTQY
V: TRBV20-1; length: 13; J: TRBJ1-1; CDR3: SASKWVNQNTEAF
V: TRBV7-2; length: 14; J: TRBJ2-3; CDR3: ASSWAGTGNADTQY
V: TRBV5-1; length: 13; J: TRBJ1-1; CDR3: ASSPMTIMNTEAF
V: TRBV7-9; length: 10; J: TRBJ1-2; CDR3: ASSSERYGYT
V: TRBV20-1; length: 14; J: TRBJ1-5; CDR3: SAPSTGTGSNQPQH